The clone carrying this TCR beta chain was seen once. Compared with germline, one end of the junction differs, possibly owing to a read error. The source of the sample is a study of blood T cells in healthy people across ages. The CDR3 sequence is 11 residues long. Germline CDR1 SQVTM, CDR2 ANQGSEA. Combining a sample-barcoded 5' primer with a J-beta primer mix, a second PCR ran for roughly 6 to 11 cycles. Via MiXCR, TCRdb re-called the 5' RACE reads, giving one row per CDR3 protein. In the table there are 1 million or so distinct CDR3 sequences, about 25% of which are singletons. These sequences were also reported in another study, on T cells of mothers and their children.

The chain recombines TRBV29-1 with TRBJ2-7, with 7 bases matching TRBD2. The TCR was taken from a girl aged 2-10 years in good health. The sequenced sample was blood. CDR3 DNA: TGCAGCGTTACGACTAGCTACGAGCAGTCCTTC. Its protein product is CSVTTSYEQSF.